These T cell receptor beta chains were read from a single sample in a study of T cell responses to AZD1222 COVID-19 vaccine. The table came from immunoSEQ multiplex PCR; TCRdb's copy has only in-frame clones and leaves some out. Of around 120,000 clones listed, more than 85% are singletons. The input for sequencing was peripheral blood, taken on day 0 of AZD1222 vaccination. The receptors shown here come from an adult in good health. Both conserved end residues are part of each CDR3. The order of the fields is V gene, J gene, CDR3 protein.

>TRBV7-3|TRBJ2-3
CASSKQGARADTQYF
>TRBV14|TRBJ2-5
CASSLPGLAGGETQYF
>TRBV2|TRBJ2-1
CASTWIARGNEQFF
>TRBV7-9|TRBJ1-1
CASSQTGGTEAFF
>TRBV18|TRBJ1-6
CASSPRDRSYNSPLHF
>TRBV6-6|TRBJ1-6
CASSNDRVGSPLHF
>TRBV4-3|TRBJ1-2
CASSQDLASAYGYTF
>TRBV7-3|TRBJ2-3
CASSSLSTDTQYF
>TRBV7-3|TRBJ2-7
CASSSTREREQYF
>TRBV19|TRBJ1-1
CASSIGPGRAFF
>TRBV11-2|TRBJ1-2
CASSLGPGGNYGYTF
>TRBV16|TRBJ1-3
CASSQYVGNTIYF
>TRBV11-2|TRBJ1-2
CASSLEGDYGYTF
>TRBV11-2|TRBJ2-5
CASSFGGNVLKETQYF
>TRBV5-1|TRBJ2-7
CASSFSGTDLYEQYF
>TRBV4-3|TRBJ1-3
CASSQAWTGSGNTIYF
>TRBV5-6|TRBJ1-2
CASSLGRRSNGYTF
>TRBV3-1/TRBV3-2|TRBJ1-1
CASRVGEGTAFF
>TRBV18|TRBJ2-4
CASSPGDSWNIQYF
>TRBV7-2|TRBJ2-1
CASSFRDRSINEQFF
>TRBV11-2|TRBJ1-4
CASRPTGGTGGEKLFF
>TRBV7-9|TRBJ2-7
CASSSGTGSSEQYF
>TRBV6-2/TRBV6-3|TRBJ1-4
CASSYSVAANEKLFF
>TRBV30|TRBJ1-1
CAWDRGSHTEAFF
>TRBV7-2|TRBJ1-1
CASSLFTENTEAFF
>TRBV7-3|TRBJ2-5
CASSPQVDRLETQYF
>TRBV7-9|TRBJ2-7
CASSPWPLTYEQYF
>TRBV28|TRBJ1-2
CASSLSGSGYGYTF
>TRBV28|TRBJ1-1
CASILPQGNTEAFF
>TRBV6-4|TRBJ2-1
CASSESSSGVDEQFF
>TRBV11-3|TRBJ2-1
CASSFGQGYNEQFF
>TRBV6-2/TRBV6-3|TRBJ2-1
CASSYTSGGYNEQFF
>TRBV6-4|TRBJ2-1
CASSDAGGIHNEQFF
>TRBV7-2|TRBJ2-7
CASSLIPSYEQYF
>TRBV29-1|TRBJ1-3
CSVGQGSGNTIYF
>TRBV4-2|TRBJ1-5
CASSQRPLSTQPQHF
>TRBV11-2|TRBJ1-1
CASSLVRADTEAFF
>TRBV4-1|TRBJ2-7
CASSQEPVLGYEQYF
>TRBV28|TRBJ1-2
CASAGWIPVGYGYTF
>TRBV9|TRBJ2-1
CASSPRSGAGGSNEQFF
>TRBV4-3|TRBJ2-7
CASSQLEGTVYEQYF
>TRBV24-1|TRBJ1-5
CATSEDGDQPQHF
>TRBV5-6|TRBJ2-3
CASSQVPGQGADTQYF
>TRBV19|TRBJ2-7
CASSIDRNSYEQYF
>TRBV7-3|TRBJ1-1
CASSLDRNTEAFF
>TRBV28|TRBJ1-1
CASRVTLNTEAFF
>TRBV30|TRBJ1-5
CASGRGGNQPQHF
>TRBV9|TRBJ1-3
CASSKSDSPSGNTIYF
>TRBV11-2|TRBJ1-2
CASSLDSREVANYGYTF
>TRBV15|TRBJ1-4
CATSRGNEKLFF
>TRBV6-2/TRBV6-3|TRBJ1-3
CASSYSEVLTNTIYF
>TRBV6-2/TRBV6-3|TRBJ2-1
CASSLLTAYNEQFF
>TRBV5-1|TRBJ2-2
CASAPLAGADGELFF
>TRBV6-6|TRBJ2-1
CASSYSIGGPENEQFF
>TRBV28|TRBJ2-7
CASSSGGEVYEQYF
>TRBV4-3|TRBJ1-5
CASSPRRGANQPQHF
>TRBV9|TRBJ1-4
CASSVGTGQNEKLFF
>TRBV19|TRBJ2-1
CASSIGRGSTFNEQFF
>TRBV29-1|TRBJ2-3
CTYSGLAGGLGGTDTQYF